A single sample gave rise to the 19 T cell receptor beta chains below, sequenced in a study of T-cell memory formation after mild COVID-19. A single record per CDR3 protein comes from TCRdb applying MiXCR to the 5' RACE reads. The top ten hold around 20% of the sample, which has 250,000 to 400,000 distinct CDR3 sequences, roughly an eighth seen once. The sample comprised PBMCs or a T cell subset sorted from them (not recorded which). The receptors derive from a man between 18 and 29 years old who had mild COVID-19 (a few samples of this study predate the infection). Cell type and time point are not known.

With regard to this clonotype: Just one base apart from a much larger clone, this may be a read error. The V and J genes are TRBV7-2 and TRBJ1-6; no reliable D call. Trimming cost V 5 bases and J 6 bases, with 5 bases left between them. The germline gives CDR1 SGHTA, CDR2 FQGNSA. This CDR3 comprises 12 residues. The chain's CDR3 is CASSRFNSPLHF. The CDR3 DNA sequence: TGTGCCAGCAGCCGTTTTAATTCACCCCTCCACTTT.

The chain couples TRBV4-1 to TRBJ2-6; 7 nucleotides align to TRBD2. The CDR3 covers 19 residues. Germline V gives CDR1 MGHRA, CDR2 YSYEKL. The V segment lost 8 bases and the J segment 0 bases; nucleotides outside the gene matches: 16. The CDR3 DNA sequence: TGCGCCAGCTCCACCGACCCACTAGCGCCTTCCTCTGGGGCCAACGTCCTGACTTTC. Amino acid sequence: CASSTDPLAPSSGANVLTF.

This clonotype came up a few times. The chain recombines TRBV12-3 or TRBV12-4 with TRBJ2-7, with no clear D. V gave up 5 bases and J gave up 6 bases, with 23 bases separating them. The CDR3 loop spans 16 amino acids. The CDR3 loop is CASSPPAAPKAFEQYF. The CDR3 coding sequence is TGTGCCAGCAGTCCCCCTGCTGCACCCAAGGCTTTCGAGCAGTACTTC.

This clonotype was seen only a few times. The chain joins TRBV4-3 to TRBJ2-5; the D is unclear. The CDR3 covers 16 residues. Trimming took 5 bases from V and 4 from J, leaving 20 bases between them. Germline CDR1 and CDR2: LGHNA and YSLEER. CDR3 sequence (DNA): TGCGCCAGCAGCGGTTTAAGGGATGCTGGCCTAGAGACCCAGTACTTC. Its protein is CASSGLRDAGLETQYF.

This clonotype was recorded a few times. The CDR3 sequence is CASRNPNTPQYF. In DNA, the CDR3 is TGTGCCAGCAGAAACCCAAACACACCCCAGTACTTC. The genes are TRBV6-5 and TRBJ2-5; D remains unclear. Deletions cut 6 bases from V and 9 bases from J, with 14 bases between. Germline CDR1 MNHEY, CDR2 SVGAGI. The CDR3 consists of 12 residues.

Only a few counts were recorded for this clonotype. The junction and the germline gene differ at one end; a read error may be behind it. The chain's CDR3 is CASSEGWGTDTRYF. CDR3 nucleotide sequence: TGTGCCAGCAGTGAAGGTTGGGGGACAGATACGCGGTATTTT. The rearrangement links TRBV6-1 to TRBJ2-3; TRBD1 aligns across 7 bases. Germline loops: CDR1 MNHNS, CDR2 SASEGT. CDR3 length equals 14 residues.

Only a few counts were recorded for this clonotype. V is TRBV12-5 and J is TRBJ2-1; D possibly corresponds to TRBD2 (6 bases). Germline CDR1 and CDR2: LGHNT and FRNRAP. Deletions cut 0 bases from V and 5 bases from J, with 14 bases between. CDR3 length: 16 amino acids. In DNA form, the CDR3 reads TGTGCTAGTGGTTTGGTCGTTGGAGGGGCCAACAATGAGCAGTTCTTC. Amino acids: CASGLVVGGANNEQFF.

The table lists this clonotype with many counts. The chain combines TRBV27 with TRBJ2-7, with TRBD1 matching 10 bases. J lost 3 bases, V lost 5 bases, and 10 bases had no gene match. The CDR3 consists of 16 residues. CDR1 MNHEY and CDR2 SMNVEV come from the germline V gene (reference sequence). For the CDR3, the DNA is TGTGCCAGCAGTCCCTACCCGACAGGGGGCCACTACGAGCAGTACTTC. It codes for CASSPYPTGGHYEQYF.

Ten or more counts support this clonotype. The CDR3 nucleotides are TGTGCCAGCAGAGAGACTAGCACAGATACGCAGTATTTT. Protein product: CASRETSTDTQYF. V is TRBV7-2 and J is TRBJ2-3; D is uncertain. Trimming removed 6 bases from V and 0 bases from J, with 7 bases in between. The length of the CDR3 is 13 residues. Germline CDR1 and CDR2: SGHTA and FQGNSA.

The J gene is TRBJ2-5, the V gene TRBV28; no clear D gene. CDR1 is MDHEN, CDR2 SYDVKM, per germline. Trimming cost V 3 bases and J 4 bases, with 9 bases left between them. The CDR3 has 13 amino acids. CDR3 bases: TGTGCCAGCAGTTTTAGGGATCGAGAGACCCAGTACTTC. This sequence encodes CASSFRDRETQYF.

This clonotype came up a few times. The chain uses TRBV5-1 and TRBJ1-1; D ambiguous. CDR1 and CDR2 (germline): SGHRS, YFSETQ. This CDR3 is built from 15 residues. V was pared by 0 bases and J by 1 base, with 10 bases between. The CDR3 nucleotides are TGCGCCAGCAGCTTGGGGATCACAGAGAACACTGAAGCTTTCTTT. Its protein is CASSLGITENTEAFF. The complete variable domain, with remaining parts taken from reference TRBV5-1 and TRBJ1-1, reads KAGVTQTPRYLIKTRGQQVTLSCSPISGHRSVSWYQQTPGQGLQFLFEYFSETQRNKGNFPGRFSGRQFSNSRSEMNVSTLELGDSALYLCASSLGITENTEAFFGQGTRLTVV.

The chain joins TRBV6-2 or TRBV6-3 to TRBJ2-7; 9 nucleotides match TRBD2. The germline CDR1 and CDR2 sequences are MNHEY and SVGEGT. The CDR3 is 14 residues long. The V gene end was trimmed by 4 bases and the J gene end by 2 bases; junction bases not matched to a gene: 3. CDR3 nucleotides: TGTGCCAGCAGTTCCGCGGGGGGGACCTACGAGCAGTACTTC. Amino acid sequence: CASSSAGGTYEQYF.

The chain is built from TRBV9 and TRBJ2-1, with TRBD2 identical over 8 bases. CDR1 and CDR2 (germline): SGDLS, YYNGEE. The CDR3 sequence is 16 residues long. J was trimmed by 4 bases and V by 0 bases; bases with no gene match: 6. This CDR3 reads CASSVGGGGMYNEQFF. CDR3 nucleotides: TGTGCCAGCAGCGTAGGTGGCGGGGGGATGTACAATGAGCAGTTCTTC.

The chain joins TRBV5-6 to TRBJ2-7, with TRBD1 matching 9 bases. V lost 9 bases, J lost 7 bases, and 8 bases stayed unmatched. The germline gives CDR1 SGHDT, CDR2 YYEEEE. The CDR3 length is 12 residues. CDR3: CATGTGIGEQYF. The CDR3 nucleotides read TGTGCCACCGGGACAGGGATAGGGGAGCAGTACTTC.

This clonotype was counted only a few times. This rearrangement joins TRBV6-5 to TRBJ1-2; no reliable D call. CDR1 is MNHEY, CDR2 SVGAGI, per germline. CDR3 length equals 13 residues. Trimming took 0 bases from V and 1 from J, leaving 3 bases between them. As DNA, the CDR3 is TGTGCCAGCAGTTACTCGGGTAACTATGGCTACACCTTC. Amino acids: CASSYSGNYGYTF.

This clonotype has only a few counts. The chain uses TRBV20-1 and TRBJ1-1; tentative D call: TRBD1 (6 bases). V lost 2 bases, J lost 4 bases, and 14 bases lay in between. This CDR3 has 14 residues. CDR1 is DFQATT, CDR2 SNEGSKA, per germline (reference sequence). The CDR3: CSARPGARSTEAFF. The CDR3, as DNA: TGCAGTGCTAGACCGGGGGCGAGGAGCACTGAAGCTTTCTTT.

This clonotype was found a few times. The CDR3 bases are TGCGCCAGCAGCCCCGGGACAGGGGTAGACGAGCAGTACTTC. This translates into CASSPGTGVDEQYF. J is TRBJ2-7 and V is TRBV5-1; 10 bases fit TRBD1. The length of the CDR3 is 14 residues. Germline V gene lookup returns CDR1 SGHRS and CDR2 YFSETQ. V lost 4 bases and J lost 5; bases outside the gene matches: 6.

The chain recombines TRBV5-1 with TRBJ2-1, with 10 bases that match TRBD2. CDR1 is SGHRS and CDR2 is YFSETQ in the germline V gene. The CDR3 is 19 residues long. J was trimmed by 0 bases and V by 2 bases; bases with no gene match: 11. Here the CDR3 reads CASSLMGLAGVTSYNEQFF. CDR3 in DNA: TGCGCCAGCAGCTTAATGGGGCTAGCGGGGGTTACCTCCTACAATGAGCAGTTCTTC.

This clonotype has ten or more counts. The CDR3 region is CASSYSTSGVEQYF. In DNA, the CDR3 is TGTGCCAGCAGTTACTCAACTAGCGGGGTCGAGCAGTACTTC. The V gene is TRBV6-6, the J gene TRBJ2-7; TRBD2 agrees at 10 bases. Germline V CDR1 and CDR2: MNHNY, SVGAGI (reference sequence). V was clipped by 0 bases and J by 6 bases; unmatched bases: 2. The CDR3 runs 14 residues.